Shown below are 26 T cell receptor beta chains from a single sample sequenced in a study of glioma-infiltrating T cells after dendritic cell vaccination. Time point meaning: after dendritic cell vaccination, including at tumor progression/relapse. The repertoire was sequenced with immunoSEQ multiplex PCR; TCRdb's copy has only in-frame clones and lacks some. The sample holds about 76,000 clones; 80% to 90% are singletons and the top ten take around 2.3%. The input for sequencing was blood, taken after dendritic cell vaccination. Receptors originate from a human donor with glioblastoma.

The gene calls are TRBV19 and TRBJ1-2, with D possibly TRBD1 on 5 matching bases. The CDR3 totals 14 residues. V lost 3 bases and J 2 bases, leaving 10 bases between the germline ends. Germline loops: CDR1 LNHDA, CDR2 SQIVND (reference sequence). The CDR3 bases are TGTGCCAGTAGTATTTCCCCAGGGAACTATGGCTACACCTTC. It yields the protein CASSISPGNYGYTF.

The chain's CDR3 is CASYRGGSLLSGNTIYF. The CDR3 DNA follows: TGTGCCAGCTACCGGGGAGGGTCCCTTCTCTCTGGAAACACCATATATTTT. V usage is TRBV5-4 and J usage is TRBJ1-3; D call uncertain. Germline lookup yields CDR1 SGHNT and CDR2 YYREEE (reference sequence). The CDR3 spans 17 residues. Between the trimmed V and J ends, which lost 7 bases and 0 bases, there was a span of 20 bases.

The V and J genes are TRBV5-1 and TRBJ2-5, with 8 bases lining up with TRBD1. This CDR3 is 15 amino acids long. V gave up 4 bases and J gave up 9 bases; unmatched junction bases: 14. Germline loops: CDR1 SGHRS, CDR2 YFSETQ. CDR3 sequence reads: CASSANPGQELPQYF. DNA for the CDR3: TGCGCCAGCAGCGCCAATCCGGGACAGGAACTTCCCCAGTACTTC.

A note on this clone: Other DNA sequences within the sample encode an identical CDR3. The DNA of the CDR3 is TGTGCCAGCAGTGAAAGGGGGGGGGATGAGCAGTTCTTC. Amino acids: CASSERGGDEQFF. V usage is TRBV2 and J usage is TRBJ2-1, with a weak D call TRBD2 (7 bases). The CDR3 has 13 amino acids. The V end lost 2 bases, the J end lost 8 bases, and 10 bases lay between the germline ends. The germline CDR1 and CDR2 sequences are SNHLY and FYNNEI. Combining the CDR3 with reference TRBV2 and TRBJ2-1 gives the whole variable domain EPEVTQTPSHQVTQMGQEVILRCVPISNHLYFYWYRQILGQKVEFLVSFYNNEISEKSEIFDDQFSVERPDGSNFTLKIRSTKLEDSAMYFCASSERGGDEQFFGPGTRLTVL.

The CDR3 coding sequence is TGCGCCAGCAGCCCCGGGACAGGGGGCGCGGGCACTGAAGCTTTCTTT. Protein sequence: CASSPGTGGAGTEAFF. This rearrangement joins TRBV5-1 to TRBJ1-1, with 12 bases lining up with TRBD1. CDR1 SGHRS and CDR2 YFSETQ come from the germline V gene. This CDR3 comprises 16 residues. V shed 4 bases and J 4 bases; nucleotides not matched to a gene: 8.

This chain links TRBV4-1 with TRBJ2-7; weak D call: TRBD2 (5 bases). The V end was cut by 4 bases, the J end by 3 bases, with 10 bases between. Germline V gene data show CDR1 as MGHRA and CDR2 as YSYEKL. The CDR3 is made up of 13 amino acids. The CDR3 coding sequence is TGCGCCAGCAGCCGCCCTGGAGGCTACGAGCAGTACTTC. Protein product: CASSRPGGYEQYF.

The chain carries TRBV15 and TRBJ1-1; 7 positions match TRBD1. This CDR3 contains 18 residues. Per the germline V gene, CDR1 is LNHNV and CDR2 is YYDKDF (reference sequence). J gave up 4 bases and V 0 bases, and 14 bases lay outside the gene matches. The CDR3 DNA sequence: TGTGCCACCAGCAGAGACCTTAGACAGGGAGGTAGGAGCACTGAAGCTTTCTTT. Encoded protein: CATSRDLRQGGRSTEAFF.

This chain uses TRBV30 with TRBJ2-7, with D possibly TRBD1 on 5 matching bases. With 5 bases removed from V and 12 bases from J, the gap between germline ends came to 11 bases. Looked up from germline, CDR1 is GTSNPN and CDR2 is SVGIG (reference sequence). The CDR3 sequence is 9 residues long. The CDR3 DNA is TGTGCCTGGGGGGCGCGGCCGTACTTC. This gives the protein CAWGARPYF.

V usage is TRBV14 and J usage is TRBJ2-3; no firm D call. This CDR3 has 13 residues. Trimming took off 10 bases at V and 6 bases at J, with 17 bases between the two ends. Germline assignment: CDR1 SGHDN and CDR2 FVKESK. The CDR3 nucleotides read TGTGCCACCTCGACTGACCCGCGGGATACGCAGTATTTT. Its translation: CATSTDPRDTQYF.

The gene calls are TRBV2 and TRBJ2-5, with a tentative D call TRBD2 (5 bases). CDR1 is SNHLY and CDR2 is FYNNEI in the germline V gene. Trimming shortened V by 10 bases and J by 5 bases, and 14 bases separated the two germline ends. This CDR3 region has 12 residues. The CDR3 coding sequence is TGTGCCAACGACCGCTGGGAGGAGACCCAGTACTTC. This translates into CANDRWEETQYF.

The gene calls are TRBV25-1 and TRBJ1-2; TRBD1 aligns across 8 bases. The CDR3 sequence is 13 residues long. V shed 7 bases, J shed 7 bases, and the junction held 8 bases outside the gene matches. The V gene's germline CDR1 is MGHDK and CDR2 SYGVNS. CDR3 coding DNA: TGTGCCAGCACCCCCCGGACAGGGAGTGGCTACACCTTC. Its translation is CASTPRTGSGYTF.

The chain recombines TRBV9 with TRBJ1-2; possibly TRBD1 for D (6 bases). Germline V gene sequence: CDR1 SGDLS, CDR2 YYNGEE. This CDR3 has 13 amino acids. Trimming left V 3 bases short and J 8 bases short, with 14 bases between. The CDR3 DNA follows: TGTGCCAGCAGCGGTACAGGGCGATGGGGCTACACCTTC. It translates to CASSGTGRWGYTF.

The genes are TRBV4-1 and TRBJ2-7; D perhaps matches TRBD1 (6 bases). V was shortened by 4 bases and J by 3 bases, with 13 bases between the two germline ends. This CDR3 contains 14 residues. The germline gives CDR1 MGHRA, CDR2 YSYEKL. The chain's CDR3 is CASSPLRGYYEQYF. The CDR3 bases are TGCGCCAGCAGCCCCCTCAGGGGCTACTACGAGCAGTACTTC.

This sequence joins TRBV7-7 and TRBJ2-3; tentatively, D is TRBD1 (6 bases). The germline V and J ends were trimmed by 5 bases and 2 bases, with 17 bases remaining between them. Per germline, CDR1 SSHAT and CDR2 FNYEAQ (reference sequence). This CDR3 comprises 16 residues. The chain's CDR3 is CASSDRDIVPTDTQYF. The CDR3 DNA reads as TGTGCCAGCAGCGACCGGGACATCGTCCCCACAGATACGCAGTATTTT.

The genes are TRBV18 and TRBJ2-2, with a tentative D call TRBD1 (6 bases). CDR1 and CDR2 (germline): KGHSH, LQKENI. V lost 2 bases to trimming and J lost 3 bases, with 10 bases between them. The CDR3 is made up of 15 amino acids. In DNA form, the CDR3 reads TGTGCCAGCTCACCATTGGGGGCAGACACCGGGGAGCTGTTTTTT. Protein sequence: CASSPLGADTGELFF. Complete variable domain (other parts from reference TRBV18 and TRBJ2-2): NAGVMQNPRHLVRRRGQEARLRCSPMKGHSHVYWYRQLPEEGLKFMVYLQKENIIDESGMPKERFSAEFPKEGPSILRIQQVVRGDSAAYFCASSPLGADTGELFFGEGSRLTVL.

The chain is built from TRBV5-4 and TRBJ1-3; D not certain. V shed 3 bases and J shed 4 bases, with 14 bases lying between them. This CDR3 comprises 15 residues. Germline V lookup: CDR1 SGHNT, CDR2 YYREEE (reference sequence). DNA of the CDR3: TGTGCCAGCAGCTCATCGGGATCGGGGGGAAACACCATATATTTT. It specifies CASSSSGSGGNTIYF.

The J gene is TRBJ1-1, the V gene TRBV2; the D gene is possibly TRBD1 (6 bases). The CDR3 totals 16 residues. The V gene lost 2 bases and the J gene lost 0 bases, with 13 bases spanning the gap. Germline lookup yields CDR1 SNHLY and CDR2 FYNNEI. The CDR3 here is CASSERGAWMNTEAFF. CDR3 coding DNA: TGTGCCAGCAGTGAACGGGGGGCCTGGATGAACACTGAAGCTTTCTTT.

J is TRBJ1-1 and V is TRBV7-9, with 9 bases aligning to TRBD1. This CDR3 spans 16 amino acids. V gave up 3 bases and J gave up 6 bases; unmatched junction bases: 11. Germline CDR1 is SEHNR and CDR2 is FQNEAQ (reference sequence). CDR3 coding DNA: TGTGCCAGCAGCTTGGCCACCCCGGGACAGGGATCTGAAGCTTTCTTT. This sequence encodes CASSLATPGQGSEAFF.

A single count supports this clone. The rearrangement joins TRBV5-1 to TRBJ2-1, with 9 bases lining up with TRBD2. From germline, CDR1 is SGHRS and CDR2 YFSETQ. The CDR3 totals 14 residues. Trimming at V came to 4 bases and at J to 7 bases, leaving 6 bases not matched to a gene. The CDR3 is CASSISGGQNEQFF. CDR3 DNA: TGCGCCAGCAGCATCAGCGGGGGGCAGAATGAGCAGTTCTTC.

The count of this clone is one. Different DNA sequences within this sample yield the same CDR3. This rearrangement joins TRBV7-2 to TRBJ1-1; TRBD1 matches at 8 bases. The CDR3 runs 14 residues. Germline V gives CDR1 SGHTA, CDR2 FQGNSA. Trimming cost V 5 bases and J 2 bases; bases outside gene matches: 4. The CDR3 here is CASSVTGVNTEAFF. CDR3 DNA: TGTGCCAGCAGCGTGACAGGGGTAAACACTGAAGCTTTCTTT.

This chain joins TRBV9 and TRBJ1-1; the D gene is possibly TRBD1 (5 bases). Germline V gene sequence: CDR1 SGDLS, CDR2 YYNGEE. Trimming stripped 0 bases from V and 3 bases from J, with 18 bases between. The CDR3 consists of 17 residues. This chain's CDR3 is CASSVVTTVYGDTEAFF. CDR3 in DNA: TGTGCCAGCAGCGTAGTTACGACAGTTTATGGTGACACTGAAGCTTTCTTT.

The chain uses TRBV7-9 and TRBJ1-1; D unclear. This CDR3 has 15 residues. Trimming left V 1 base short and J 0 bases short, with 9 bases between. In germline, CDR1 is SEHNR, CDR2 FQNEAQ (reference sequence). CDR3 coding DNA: TGTGCCAGCAGCTTAGGCGTGCTAGTGAACACTGAAGCTTTCTTT. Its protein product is CASSLGVLVNTEAFF.

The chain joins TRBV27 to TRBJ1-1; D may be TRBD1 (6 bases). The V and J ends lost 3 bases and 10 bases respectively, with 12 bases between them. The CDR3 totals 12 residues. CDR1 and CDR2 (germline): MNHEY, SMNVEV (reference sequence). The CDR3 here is CASSLLGGPAFF. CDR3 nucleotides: TGTGCCAGCAGTTTGCTCGGGGGGCCAGCTTTCTTT.

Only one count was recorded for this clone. The CDR3 loop reads CASRTAGAGGYTF. The CDR3, as DNA: TGTGCCAGCAGGACCGCGGGGGCTGGAGGCTACACCTTC. The chain combines TRBV6-5 with TRBJ1-2; D possibly corresponds to TRBD1 (6 bases). There are 13 residues in the CDR3. Germline V lookup: CDR1 MNHEY, CDR2 SVGAGI. V lost 6 bases to trimming and J lost 8 bases, with 16 bases between them.

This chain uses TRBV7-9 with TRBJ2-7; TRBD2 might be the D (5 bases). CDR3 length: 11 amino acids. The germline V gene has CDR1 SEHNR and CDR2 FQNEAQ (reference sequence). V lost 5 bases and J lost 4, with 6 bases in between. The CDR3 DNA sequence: TGTGCCAGCAGCCGGGGATACGAGCAGTACTTC. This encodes CASSRGYEQYF.

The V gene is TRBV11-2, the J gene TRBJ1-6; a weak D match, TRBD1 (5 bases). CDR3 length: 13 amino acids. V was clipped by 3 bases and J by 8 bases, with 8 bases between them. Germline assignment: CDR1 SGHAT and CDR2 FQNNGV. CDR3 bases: TGTGCCAGCAGCTTTGGGGGGGATTCACCCCTCCACTTT. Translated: CASSFGGDSPLHF.